Listed below are T cell receptor beta chains from one sample, sequenced in a study of CD4 T cells in lung cancer. TCRdb's table, derived via immunoSEQ multiplex PCR, lists solely in-frame clones and lacks some. The repertoire holds under 6,000 clones, with 70% to 85% as singletons. Sequencing input: lung tumor tissue. The receptors were gathered from a man between 60 and 70 years old with non-small cell lung cancer. Each CDR3 is given with its conserved first and last residue. Each record gives: V gene, D gene, J gene, clone size, CDR3 DNA, CDR3 protein. The D gene is left open where the match is weak. Size is omitted from some rows. Given values are once, few, many or a class for expanded clones.

TRBV30	-	TRBJ2-5	-	TGTGCCTGGAGTGTAACCAGGGAAGAGACCCAGTACTTC	CAWSVTREETQYF
TRBV27	TRBD2	TRBJ2-1	-	TGTGCCAGCAGTTCGACAATCGGACTAGCGGGAGCTGAGCAGTTCTTC	CASSSTIGLAGAEQFF
TRBV20-1	-	TRBJ2-1	-	TGCAGTGCTAGCGAGGGCAATGAGCAGTTCTTC	CSASEGNEQFF
TRBV7-6	TRBD2	TRBJ2-2	few	TGTGCCAGCAGCTTACTAGCGGGGTACACCGGGGAGCTGTTTTTT	CASSLLAGYTGELFF
TRBV19	TRBD1	TRBJ1-4	-	TGTGCCAGTAGTAAAGGACAGGCGGACGGGCATGAAAAACTGTTTTTT	CASSKGQADGHEKLFF
TRBV7-6	TRBD2	TRBJ2-5	-	TGTGCCAGCAGCTTAGCGTTGGCCAGCGGGAGGGTTAAGACCCAGTACTTC	CASSLALASGRVKTQYF
TRBV19	-	TRBJ1-1	large	TGTGCCAGTAGCCTTGGACGGGGGAACACTGAAGCTTTCTTT	CASSLGRGNTEAFF
TRBV6-1	TRBD1	TRBJ2-2	-	TGTGCCAGCAGTGAAGCGACAGGGGGGCCCGGGGAGCTGTTTTTT	CASSEATGGPGELFF
TRBV9	TRBD2	TRBJ2-4	-	TGTGCCAGCAGCCCCCAGGGACTAGCGGGAGCGGAGGCCAAAAACATTCAGTACTTC	CASSPQGLAGAEAKNIQYF
TRBV30	-	TRBJ2-3	-	TGTGCCTGGAGTGTTAATACAGGGAGCACAGATACGCAGTATTTT	CAWSVNTGSTDTQYF
TRBV9	TRBD2	TRBJ2-2	-	TGTGCCAGCAGCGTAGACCGGACTAGCGGGTTCGGGGAGCTGTTTTTT	CASSVDRTSGFGELFF
TRBV7-3	TRBD1	TRBJ2-7	-	TGTGCCAGCAGCTTAGGTACAGGGGTCTACGAGCAGTACTTC	CASSLGTGVYEQYF
TRBV5-1	TRBD1	TRBJ2-2	-	TGCGCCAGCAGCTTGACAGGGGAGAGGGAGCTGTTTTTT	CASSLTGERELFF
TRBV27	-	TRBJ1-5	few	TGTGCCAGCAGGCGATATCAGGGTCAGCCCCAGCATTTT	CASRRYQGQPQHF
TRBV10-3	-	TRBJ2-1	-	TGTGCCATCAGTGAGGAGCTAGCTGGTGAGCAGTTCTTC	CAISEELAGEQFF
TRBV5-4	-	TRBJ1-4	-	TGTGCCAGCAGCTTCACCCAGGGGTTTAATGAAAAACTGTTTTTT	CASSFTQGFNEKLFF
TRBV2	-	TRBJ2-1	-	TGTGCCAGCAGCGATTCGGAGCCGAGCTCCTACAATGAGCAGTTCTTC	CASSDSEPSSYNEQFF
TRBV6-4	-	TRBJ2-3	-	TGTGCCAGCAGTGACTCGTCGCTAGCAGCAGATACGCAGTATTTT	CASSDSSLAADTQYF
TRBV9	-	TRBJ1-5	few	TGTGCCAGCAGCGTAGGACGAGGTAGCAATCAGCCCCAGCATTTT	CASSVGRGSNQPQHF
TRBV29-1	-	TRBJ1-4	-	TGCAGCGTTGGGGGGCCAGGGGCTGAAAAACTGTTTTTT	CSVGGPGAEKLFF
TRBV2	TRBD2	TRBJ2-5	-	TGTGCCAGCAGTCGGGGGGGTCAAGAGACCCAGTACTTC	CASSRGGQETQYF
TRBV5-1	TRBD1	TRBJ1-1	few	TGCGCCAGCAGACTCGGGACAGCAGACACTGAAGCTTTCTTT	CASRLGTADTEAFF
TRBV9	-	TRBJ2-1	-	TGTGCCAGCAGCGTTTTTCCGGGGAGTACCTCCACACGGAATGAGCAGTTCTTC	CASSVFPGSTSTRNEQFF
TRBV19	-	TRBJ1-4	-	TGTGCCAGTAGTATGGAGGGGGAAAAACTGTTTTTT	CASSMEGEKLFF
TRBV4-2	-	TRBJ2-3	-	TGTGCCAGCAGCCAAGAGGAAAGGCTAGGAAGGGGCGCAGATACGCAGTATTTT	CASSQEERLGRGADTQYF
TRBV5-6	TRBD1	TRBJ2-7	few	TGTGCCAGCAGCACCGGGACAGGATACTACGAGCAGTACTTC	CASSTGTGYYEQYF
TRBV6-4	TRBD1	TRBJ2-1	-	TGTGCCAGCAGTGACTCTGCAGGGGGCAATGAGCAGTTCTTC	CASSDSAGGNEQFF
TRBV5-1	-	TRBJ1-1	-	TGCGCCAGCAGCTTGAGTCAGGTGGGGAACACTGAAGCTTTCTTT	CASSLSQVGNTEAFF